This TCR beta chain was found in a study of blood T cell repertoires in COVID-19. Cohort allocation depended upon clinical history that participants reported. Using immunoSEQ multiplex PCR, the repertoire was profiled, and TCRdb retains in-frame clones only, with some absent. Here the sample spans under 300,000 clones, 70% to 90% being singletons. V was shortened by 2 bases and J by 2 bases, with 6 bases between the two germline ends. In germline, CDR1 is SNHLY, CDR2 FYNNEI. The CDR3 is 14 amino acids. Sequenced sample: PBMCs or T cells enriched from blood (not recorded which). The sequence was obtained from a woman aged 40-49 years with acute COVID-19. This chain uses TRBV2 with TRBJ2-2; D ambiguous. The chain's CDR3 is CASSETANTGELFF. CDR3 bases: TGTGCCAGCAGTGAAACAGCAAACACCGGGGAGCTGTTTTTT.